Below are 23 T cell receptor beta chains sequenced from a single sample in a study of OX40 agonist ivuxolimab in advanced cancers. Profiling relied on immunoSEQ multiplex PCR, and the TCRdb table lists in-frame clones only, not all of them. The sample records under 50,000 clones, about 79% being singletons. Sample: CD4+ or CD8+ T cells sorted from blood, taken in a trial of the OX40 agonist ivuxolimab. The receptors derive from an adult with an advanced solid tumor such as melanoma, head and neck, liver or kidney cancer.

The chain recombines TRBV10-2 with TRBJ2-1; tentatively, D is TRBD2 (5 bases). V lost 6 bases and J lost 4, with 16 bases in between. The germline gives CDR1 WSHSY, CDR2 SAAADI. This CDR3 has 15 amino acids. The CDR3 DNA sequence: TGCGCCAGCAGCCCTCTTCAAGCGGAGTACAATGAGCAGTTCTTC. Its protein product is CASSPLQAEYNEQFF.

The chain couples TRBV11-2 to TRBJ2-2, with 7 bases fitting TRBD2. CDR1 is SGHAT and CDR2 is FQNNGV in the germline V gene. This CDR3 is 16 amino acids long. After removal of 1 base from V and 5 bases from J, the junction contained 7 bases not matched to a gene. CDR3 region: CASSLVPAGKTGELFF. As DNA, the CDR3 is TGTGCCAGCAGCTTAGTTCCAGCGGGAAAGACCGGGGAGCTGTTTTTT.

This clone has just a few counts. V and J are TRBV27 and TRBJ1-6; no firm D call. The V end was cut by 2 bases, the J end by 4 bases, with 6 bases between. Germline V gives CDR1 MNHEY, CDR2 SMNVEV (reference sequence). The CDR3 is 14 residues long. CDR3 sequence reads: CASSLAGYNSPLHF. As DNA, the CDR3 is TGTGCCAGCAGTTTAGCCGGGTATAATTCACCCCTCCACTTT.

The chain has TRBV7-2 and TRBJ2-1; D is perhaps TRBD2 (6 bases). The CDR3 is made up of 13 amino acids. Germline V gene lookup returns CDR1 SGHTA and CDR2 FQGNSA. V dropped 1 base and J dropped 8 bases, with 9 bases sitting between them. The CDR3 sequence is CASSLESGDEQFF. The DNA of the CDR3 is TGTGCCAGCAGCTTAGAATCGGGGGATGAGCAGTTCTTC.

The CDR3 coding sequence is TGTGCCAGCACCTATTGGCGGGAGAGGGTGGATGAGCAGTTCTTC. Its translation is CASTYWRERVDEQFF. The V and J genes are TRBV6-6 and TRBJ2-1, with 7 positions matching TRBD2. V dropped 7 bases and J dropped 8; count of bases not matched to a gene: 14. This CDR3 has 15 residues. The V gene's germline CDR1 is MNHNY and CDR2 SVGAGI (reference sequence).

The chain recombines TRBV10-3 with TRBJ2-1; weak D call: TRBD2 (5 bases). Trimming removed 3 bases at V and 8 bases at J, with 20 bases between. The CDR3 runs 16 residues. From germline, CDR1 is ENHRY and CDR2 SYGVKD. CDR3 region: CAISEPGSGSEDEQFF. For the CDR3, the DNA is TGTGCCATCAGTGAACCGGGATCTGGGTCTGAGGATGAGCAGTTCTTC.

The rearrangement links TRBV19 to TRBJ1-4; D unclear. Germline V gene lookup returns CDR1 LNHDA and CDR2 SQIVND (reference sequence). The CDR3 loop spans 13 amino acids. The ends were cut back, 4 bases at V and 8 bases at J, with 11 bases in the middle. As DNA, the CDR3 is TGTGCCAGTAGTAGGCAGATTGACGAAAAACTGTTTTTT. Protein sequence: CASSRQIDEKLFF.

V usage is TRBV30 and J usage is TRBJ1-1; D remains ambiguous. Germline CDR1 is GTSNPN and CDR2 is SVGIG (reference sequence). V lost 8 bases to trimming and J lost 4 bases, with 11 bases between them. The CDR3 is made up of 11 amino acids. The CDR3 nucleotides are TGTGCCAGAGGAGAGGGCACTGAAGCTTTCTTT. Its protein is CARGEGTEAFF.

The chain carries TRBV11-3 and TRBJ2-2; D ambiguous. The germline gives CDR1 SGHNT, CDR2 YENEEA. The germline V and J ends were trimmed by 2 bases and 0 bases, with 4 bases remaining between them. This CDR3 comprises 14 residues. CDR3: CASSLYSNTGELFF. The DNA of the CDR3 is TGTGCCAGCAGCTTATACTCGAACACCGGGGAGCTGTTTTTT.

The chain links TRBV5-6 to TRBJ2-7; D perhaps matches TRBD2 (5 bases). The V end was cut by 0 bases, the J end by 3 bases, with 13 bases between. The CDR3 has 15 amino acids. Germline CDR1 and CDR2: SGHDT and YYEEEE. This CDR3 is CASSLGGSSRYEQYF. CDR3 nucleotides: TGTGCCAGCAGCTTGGGCGGGTCTAGCCGCTACGAGCAGTACTTC.

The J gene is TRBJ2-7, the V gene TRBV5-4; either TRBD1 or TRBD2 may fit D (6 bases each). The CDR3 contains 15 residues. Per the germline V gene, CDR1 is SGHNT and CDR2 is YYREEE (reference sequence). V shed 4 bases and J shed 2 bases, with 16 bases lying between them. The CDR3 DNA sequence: TGTGCCAGCAGCGGGGGCGGGACTCTGACCTACGAGCAGTACTTC. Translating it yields CASSGGGTLTYEQYF.

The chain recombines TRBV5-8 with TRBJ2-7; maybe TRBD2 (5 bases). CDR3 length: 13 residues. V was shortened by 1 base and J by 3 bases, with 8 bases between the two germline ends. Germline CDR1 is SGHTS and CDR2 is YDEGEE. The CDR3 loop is CASSLRGSYEQYF. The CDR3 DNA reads TGTGCCAGCAGCTTGAGAGGGAGCTACGAGCAGTACTTC.

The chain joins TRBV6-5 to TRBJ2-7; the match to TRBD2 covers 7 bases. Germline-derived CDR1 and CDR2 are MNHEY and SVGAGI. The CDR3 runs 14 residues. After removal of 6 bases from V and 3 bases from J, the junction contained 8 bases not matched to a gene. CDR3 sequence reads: CASSPTSGGYEQYF. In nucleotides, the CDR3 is TGTGCCAGCAGCCCTACTTCGGGAGGCTACGAGCAGTACTTC.

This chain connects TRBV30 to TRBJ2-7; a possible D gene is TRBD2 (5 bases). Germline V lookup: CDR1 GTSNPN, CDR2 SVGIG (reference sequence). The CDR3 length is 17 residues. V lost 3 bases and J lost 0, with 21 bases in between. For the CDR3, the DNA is TGTGCCTGGAGAGGAAGGGTTAGGGCGGGTGGCTCCTACGAGCAGTACTTC. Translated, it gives CAWRGRVRAGGSYEQYF.

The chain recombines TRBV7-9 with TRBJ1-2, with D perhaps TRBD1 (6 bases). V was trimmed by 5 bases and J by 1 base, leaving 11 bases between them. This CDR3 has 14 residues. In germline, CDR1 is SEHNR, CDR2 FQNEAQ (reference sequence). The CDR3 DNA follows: TGTGCCAGCAGCCCGACAGGTCTTAACTATGGCTACACCTTC. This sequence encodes CASSPTGLNYGYTF.

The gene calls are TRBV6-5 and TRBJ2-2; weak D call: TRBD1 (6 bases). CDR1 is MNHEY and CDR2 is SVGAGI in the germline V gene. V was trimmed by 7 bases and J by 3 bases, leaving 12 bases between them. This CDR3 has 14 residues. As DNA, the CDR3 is TGTGCCAGCATCTCAGGGGACGACACCGGGGAGCTGTTTTTT. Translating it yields CASISGDDTGELFF.

The chain's CDR3 is CSVQGALNYGYTF. The DNA of the CDR3 is TGCAGCGTACAGGGGGCTCTTAACTATGGCTACACCTTC. The chain combines TRBV29-1 with TRBJ1-2; 9 bases map to TRBD1. The V and J ends lost 6 bases and 1 base, in that order; junction bases with no gene match: 3. Germline V CDR1 and CDR2: SQVTM, ANQGSEA. The CDR3 runs to 13 residues.

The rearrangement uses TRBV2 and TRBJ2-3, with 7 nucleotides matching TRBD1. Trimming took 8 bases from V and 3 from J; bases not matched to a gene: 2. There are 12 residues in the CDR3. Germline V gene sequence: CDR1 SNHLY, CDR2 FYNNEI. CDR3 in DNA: TGTGCCAGCGGCAGGGGGACAGATACGCAGTATTTT. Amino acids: CASGRGTDTQYF.

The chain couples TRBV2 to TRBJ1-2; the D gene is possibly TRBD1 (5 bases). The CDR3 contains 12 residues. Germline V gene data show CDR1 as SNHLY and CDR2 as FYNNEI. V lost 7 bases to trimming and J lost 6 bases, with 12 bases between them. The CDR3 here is CASKETDDGYTF. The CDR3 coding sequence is TGTGCCAGCAAAGAGACAGATGATGGCTACACCTTC.

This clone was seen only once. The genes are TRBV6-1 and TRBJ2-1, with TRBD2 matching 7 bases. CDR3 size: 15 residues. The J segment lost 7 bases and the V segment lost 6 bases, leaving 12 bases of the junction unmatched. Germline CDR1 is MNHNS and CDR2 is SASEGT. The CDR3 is CASRGIAGVGNEQFF. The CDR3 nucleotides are TGTGCCAGCAGGGGGATCGCGGGAGTAGGGAATGAGCAGTTCTTC.

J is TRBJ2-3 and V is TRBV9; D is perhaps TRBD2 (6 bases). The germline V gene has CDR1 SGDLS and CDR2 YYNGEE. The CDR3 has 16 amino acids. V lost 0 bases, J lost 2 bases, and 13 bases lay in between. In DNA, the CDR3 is TGTGCCAGCAGCGTAGGCCCTAGCGACAACACAGATACGCAGTATTTT. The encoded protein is CASSVGPSDNTDTQYF.

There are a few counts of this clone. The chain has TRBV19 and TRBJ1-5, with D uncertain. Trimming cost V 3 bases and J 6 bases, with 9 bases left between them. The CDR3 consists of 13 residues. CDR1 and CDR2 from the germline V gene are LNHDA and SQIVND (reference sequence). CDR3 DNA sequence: TGTGCCAGTAGTATCGGGTTGTTTCAGCCCCAGCATTTT. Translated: CASSIGLFQPQHF.

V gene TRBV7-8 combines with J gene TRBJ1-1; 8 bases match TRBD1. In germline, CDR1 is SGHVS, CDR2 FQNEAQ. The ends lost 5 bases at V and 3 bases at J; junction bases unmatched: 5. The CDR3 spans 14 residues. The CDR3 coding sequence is TGTGCCAGCAGCAGGACAGGGCTTGACACTGAAGCTTTCTTT. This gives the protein CASSRTGLDTEAFF. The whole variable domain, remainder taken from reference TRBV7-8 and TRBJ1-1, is GAGVSQSPRYKVAKRGQDVALRCDPISGHVSLFWYQQALGQGPEFLTYFQNEAQLDKSGLPSDRFFAERPEGSVSTLKIQRTQQEDSAVYLCASSRTGLDTEAFFGQGTRLTVV.